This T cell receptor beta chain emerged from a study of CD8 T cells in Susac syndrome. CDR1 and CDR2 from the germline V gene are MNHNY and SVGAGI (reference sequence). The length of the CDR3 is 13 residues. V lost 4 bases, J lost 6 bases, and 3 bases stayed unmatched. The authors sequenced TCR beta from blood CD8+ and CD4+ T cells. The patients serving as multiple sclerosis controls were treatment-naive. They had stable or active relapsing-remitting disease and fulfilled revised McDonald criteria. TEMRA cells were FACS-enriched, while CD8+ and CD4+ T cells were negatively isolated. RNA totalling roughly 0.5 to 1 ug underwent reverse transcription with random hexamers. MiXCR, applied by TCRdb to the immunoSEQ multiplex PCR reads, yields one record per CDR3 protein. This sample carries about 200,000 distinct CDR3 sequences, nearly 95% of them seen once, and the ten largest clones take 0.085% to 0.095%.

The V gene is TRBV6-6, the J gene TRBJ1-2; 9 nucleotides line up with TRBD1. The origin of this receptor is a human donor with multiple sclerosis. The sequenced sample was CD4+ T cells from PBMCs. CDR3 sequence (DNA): TGTGCCAGCAGTTCGACAGGGGGTCATGGCTACACCTTC. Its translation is CASSSTGGHGYTF.